This TCR beta chain stems from a study of CD8 T cells in ankylosing spondylitis. This clonotype was seen ten or more times. Quantitative 5'-RACE with molecular barcodes was used to make the TCR beta libraries. TCRdb re-analysed the 5' RACE reads in MiXCR, keeping a single row per CDR3 protein. The sample includes 180,000 or so distinct CDR3 sequences, 11% of them seen just once. The sample was blood, either unsorted or a sorted T cell fraction (not recorded which). The source of this sequence is a male donor with ankylosing spondylitis or in good health (not recorded which).

CDR3 protein: CASSLVHNEQFF. The CDR3 DNA reads TGTGCCAGCAGCTTGGTACACAATGAGCAGTTCTTC. The genes are TRBV5-6 and TRBJ2-1; no reliable D call. Germline assignment: CDR1 SGHDT and CDR2 YYEEEE. The CDR3 loop spans 12 amino acids. V was cut by 0 bases and J by 5 bases, with 3 bases left in between.